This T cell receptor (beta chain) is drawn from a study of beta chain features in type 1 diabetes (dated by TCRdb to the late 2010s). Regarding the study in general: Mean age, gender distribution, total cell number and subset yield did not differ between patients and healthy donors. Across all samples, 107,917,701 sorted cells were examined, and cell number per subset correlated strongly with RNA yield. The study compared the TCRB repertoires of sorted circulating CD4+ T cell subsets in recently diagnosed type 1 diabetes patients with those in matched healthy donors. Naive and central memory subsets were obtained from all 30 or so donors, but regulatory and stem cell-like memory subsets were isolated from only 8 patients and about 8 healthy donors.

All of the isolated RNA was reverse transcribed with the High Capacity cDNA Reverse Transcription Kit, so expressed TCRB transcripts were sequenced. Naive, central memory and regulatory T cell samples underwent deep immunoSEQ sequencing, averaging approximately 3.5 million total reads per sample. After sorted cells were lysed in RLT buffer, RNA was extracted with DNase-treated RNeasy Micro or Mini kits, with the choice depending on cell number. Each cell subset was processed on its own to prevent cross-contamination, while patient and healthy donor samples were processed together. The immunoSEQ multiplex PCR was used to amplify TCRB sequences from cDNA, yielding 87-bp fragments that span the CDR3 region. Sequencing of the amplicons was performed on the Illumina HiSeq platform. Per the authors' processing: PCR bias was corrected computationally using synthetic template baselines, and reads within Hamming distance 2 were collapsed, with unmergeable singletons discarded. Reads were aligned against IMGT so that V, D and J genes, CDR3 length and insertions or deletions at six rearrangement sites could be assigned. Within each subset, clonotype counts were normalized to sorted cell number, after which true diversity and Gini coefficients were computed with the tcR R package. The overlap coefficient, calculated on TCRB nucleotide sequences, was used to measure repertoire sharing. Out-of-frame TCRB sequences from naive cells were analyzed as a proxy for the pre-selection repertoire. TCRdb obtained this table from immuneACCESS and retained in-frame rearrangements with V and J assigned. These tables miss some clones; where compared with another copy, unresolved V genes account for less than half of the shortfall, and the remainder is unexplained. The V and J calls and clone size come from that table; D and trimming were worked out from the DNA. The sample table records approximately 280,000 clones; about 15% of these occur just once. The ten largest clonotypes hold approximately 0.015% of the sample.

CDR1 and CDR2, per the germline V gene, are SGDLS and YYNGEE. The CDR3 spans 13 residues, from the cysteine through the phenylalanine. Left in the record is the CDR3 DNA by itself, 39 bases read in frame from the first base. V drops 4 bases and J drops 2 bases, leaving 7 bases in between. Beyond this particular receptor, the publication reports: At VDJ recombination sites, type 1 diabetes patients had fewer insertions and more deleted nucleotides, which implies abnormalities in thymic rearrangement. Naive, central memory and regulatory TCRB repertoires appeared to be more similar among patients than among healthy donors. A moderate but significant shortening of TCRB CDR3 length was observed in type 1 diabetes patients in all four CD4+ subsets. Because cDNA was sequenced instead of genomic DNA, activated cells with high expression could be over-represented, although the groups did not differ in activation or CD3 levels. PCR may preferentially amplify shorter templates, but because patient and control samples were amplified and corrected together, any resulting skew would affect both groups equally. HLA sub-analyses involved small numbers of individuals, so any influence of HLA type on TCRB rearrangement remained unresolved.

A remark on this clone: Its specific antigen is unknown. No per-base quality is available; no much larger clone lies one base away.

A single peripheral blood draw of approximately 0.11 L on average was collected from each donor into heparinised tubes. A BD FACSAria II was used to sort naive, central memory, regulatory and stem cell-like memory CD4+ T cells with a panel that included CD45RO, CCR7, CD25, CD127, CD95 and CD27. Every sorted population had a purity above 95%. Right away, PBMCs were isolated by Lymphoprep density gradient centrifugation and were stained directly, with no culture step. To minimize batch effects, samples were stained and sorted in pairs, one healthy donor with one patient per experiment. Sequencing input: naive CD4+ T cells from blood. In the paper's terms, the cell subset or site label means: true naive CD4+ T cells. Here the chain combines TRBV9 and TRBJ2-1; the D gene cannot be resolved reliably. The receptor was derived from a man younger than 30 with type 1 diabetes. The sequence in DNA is TGTGCCAGCAGCCCGAGGACCTACAATGAGCAGTTCTTC. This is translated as CASSPRTYNEQFF. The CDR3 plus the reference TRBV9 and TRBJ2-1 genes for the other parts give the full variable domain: DSGVTQTPKHLITATGQRVTLRCSPRSGDLSVYWYQQSLDQGLQFLIQYYNGEERAKGNILERFSAQQFPDLHSELNLSSLELGDSALYFCASSPRTYNEQFFGPGTRLTVL.